This TCR beta chain was found in a study of early T cells in non-severe SARS-CoV-2 infection. Turning to the study itself: Investigators sequenced bulk RNA drawn from unsorted whole blood, and chains remained unpaired. Study-wide results and caveats: Anti-spike CD8 responses were favored by VDJdb matching, which missed private and CD4 specificities.

The CDR3 has 14 residues. The V gene end was trimmed by 5 bases and the J gene end by 8 bases; junction bases not matched to a gene: 5. Looked up from germline, CDR1 is SGHNT and CDR2 is YENEEA. Attached unique molecular identifiers marked individual cDNA molecules. TCRdb reprocessed the 5' RACE reads with MiXCR, giving one entry per CDR3 protein. The sample records 68,000 or so distinct CDR3 sequences, 10% to 15% being singletons. The sample holds many counts of this clonotype. Its antigen is still unknown. The chain recombines TRBV11-3 with TRBJ2-4; 11 positions match TRBD1. The clonotype originates from an adult who was a healthcare worker with PCR-confirmed SARS-CoV-2 infection or an uninfected control (not recorded which). Sequenced sample: whole blood. Here the CDR3 reads CASSAGQGDDIQYF. In DNA form, the CDR3 reads TGTGCCAGCAGCGCGGGACAGGGGGATGACATTCAGTACTTC.